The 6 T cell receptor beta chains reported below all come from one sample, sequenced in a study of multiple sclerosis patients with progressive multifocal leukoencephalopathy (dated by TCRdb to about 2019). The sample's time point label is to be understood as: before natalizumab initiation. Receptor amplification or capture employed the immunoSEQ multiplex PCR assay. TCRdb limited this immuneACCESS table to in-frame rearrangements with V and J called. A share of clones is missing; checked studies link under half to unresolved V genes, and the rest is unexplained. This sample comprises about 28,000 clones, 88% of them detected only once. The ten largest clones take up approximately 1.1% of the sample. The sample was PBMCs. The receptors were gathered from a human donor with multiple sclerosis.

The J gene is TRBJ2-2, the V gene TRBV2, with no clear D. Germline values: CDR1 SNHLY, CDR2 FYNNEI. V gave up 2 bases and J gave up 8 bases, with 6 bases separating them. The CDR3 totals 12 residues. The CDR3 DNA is TGTGCCAGCAGTGAACCCAAGGGGGAGCTGTTTTTT. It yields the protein CASSEPKGELFF.

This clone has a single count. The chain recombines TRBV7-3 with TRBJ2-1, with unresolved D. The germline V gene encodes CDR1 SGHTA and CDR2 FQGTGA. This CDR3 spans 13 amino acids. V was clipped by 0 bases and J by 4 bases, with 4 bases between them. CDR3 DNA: TGTGCCAGCAGCTTAACACTATACAATGAGCAGTTCTTC. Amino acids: CASSLTLYNEQFF.

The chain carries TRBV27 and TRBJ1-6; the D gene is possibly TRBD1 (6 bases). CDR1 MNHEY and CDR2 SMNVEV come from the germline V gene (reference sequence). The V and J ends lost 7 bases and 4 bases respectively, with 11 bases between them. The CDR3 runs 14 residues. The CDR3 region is CASTPTGYNSPLHF. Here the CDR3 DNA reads TGTGCCAGCACGCCGACAGGTTATAATTCACCCCTCCACTTT.

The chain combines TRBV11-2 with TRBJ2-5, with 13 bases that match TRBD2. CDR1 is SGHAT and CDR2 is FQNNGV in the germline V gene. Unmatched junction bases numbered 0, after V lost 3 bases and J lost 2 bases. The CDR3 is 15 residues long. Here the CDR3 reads CASSLGLAGQETQYF. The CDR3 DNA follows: TGTGCCAGCAGCTTGGGACTAGCGGGACAAGAGACCCAGTACTTC.

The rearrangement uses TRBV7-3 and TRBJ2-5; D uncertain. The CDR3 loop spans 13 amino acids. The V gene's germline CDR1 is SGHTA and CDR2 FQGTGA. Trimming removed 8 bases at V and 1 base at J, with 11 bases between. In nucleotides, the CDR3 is TGTGCCAGCTCGAGGCGACCCCAAGAGACCCAGTACTTC. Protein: CASSRRPQETQYF. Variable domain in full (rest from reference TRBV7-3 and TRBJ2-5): GAGVSQTPSNKVTEKGKYVELRCDPISGHTALYWYRQSLGQGPEFLIYFQGTGAADDSGLPNDRFFAVRPEGSVSTLKIQRTERGDSAVYLCASSRRPQETQYFGPGTRLLVL.

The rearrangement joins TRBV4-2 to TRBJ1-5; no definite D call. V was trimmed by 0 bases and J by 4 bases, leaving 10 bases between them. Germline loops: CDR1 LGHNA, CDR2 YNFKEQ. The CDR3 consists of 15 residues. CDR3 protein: CASSQEGTGNQPQHF. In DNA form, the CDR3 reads TGTGCCAGCAGCCAAGAAGGAACGGGAAATCAGCCCCAGCATTTT.